The following is a TCR beta chain sequence with its context. The source of the sample is a study of CD8+CD57+ T cells in acquired aplastic anemia. About the study: Recorded DNA amounts for sorted CD4+ and CD8+ cells had an average of around 3.5 ug.

Looked up from germline, CDR1 is SGHRS and CDR2 is YFSETQ. The CDR3 consists of 15 residues. The germline V and J ends were trimmed by 4 bases and 7 bases, with 18 bases remaining between them. Researchers used genomic DNA as the template to profile TCR beta VDJ and CDR3. In TCRdb, the reads were re-called with MiXCR into one record per CDR3 protein. The sample lists under 350,000 distinct CDR3 sequences; 55% to 60% were seen once. The sequenced material came from sorted CD4+, CD8+, or CD8+CD57+ T cells (not recorded which) from PBMCs. The clonotype comes from a human donor with severe aplastic anemia or a healthy control (not recorded which). The chain carries TRBV5-1 and TRBJ2-1; no firm D call. The CDR3 bases are TGCGCCAGCAGCAACAGTGACGGTGGTGGGAATGAGCAGTTCTTC. Its translation: CASSNSDGGGNEQFF.